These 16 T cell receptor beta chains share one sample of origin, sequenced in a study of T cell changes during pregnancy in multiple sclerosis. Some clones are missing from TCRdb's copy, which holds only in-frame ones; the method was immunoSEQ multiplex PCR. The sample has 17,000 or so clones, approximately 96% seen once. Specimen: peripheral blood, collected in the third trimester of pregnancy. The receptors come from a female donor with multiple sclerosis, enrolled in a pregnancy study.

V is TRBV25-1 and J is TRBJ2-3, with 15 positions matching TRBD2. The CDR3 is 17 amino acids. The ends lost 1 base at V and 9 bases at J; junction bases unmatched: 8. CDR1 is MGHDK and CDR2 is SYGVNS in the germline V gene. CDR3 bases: TGTGCCAGCAGTGAATCATGGACTAGCGGGAGGGCCTCAACGCAGTATTTT. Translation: CASSESWTSGRASTQYF.

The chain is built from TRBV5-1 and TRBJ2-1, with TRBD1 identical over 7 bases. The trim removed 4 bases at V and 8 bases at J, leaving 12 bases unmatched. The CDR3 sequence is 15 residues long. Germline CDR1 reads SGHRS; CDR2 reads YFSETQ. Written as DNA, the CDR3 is TGCGCCAGCAGCGCTAGACAGGGACGGGCCCATGAGCAGTTCTTC. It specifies CASSARQGRAHEQFF.

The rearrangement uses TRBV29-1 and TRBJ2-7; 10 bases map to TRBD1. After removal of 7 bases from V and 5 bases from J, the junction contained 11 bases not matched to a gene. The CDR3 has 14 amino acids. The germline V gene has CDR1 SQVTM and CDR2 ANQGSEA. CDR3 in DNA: TGCAGCGCCTTAGACAGGGGGCGCGTCAACGAGCAGTACTTC. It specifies CSALDRGRVNEQYF.

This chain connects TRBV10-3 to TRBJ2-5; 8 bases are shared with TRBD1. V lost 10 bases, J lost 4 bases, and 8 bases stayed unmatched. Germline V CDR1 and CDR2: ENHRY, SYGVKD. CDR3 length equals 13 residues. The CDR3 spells CANRRGPGETQYF. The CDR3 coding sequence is TGTGCCAACCGCAGGGGGCCAGGAGAGACCCAGTACTTC.

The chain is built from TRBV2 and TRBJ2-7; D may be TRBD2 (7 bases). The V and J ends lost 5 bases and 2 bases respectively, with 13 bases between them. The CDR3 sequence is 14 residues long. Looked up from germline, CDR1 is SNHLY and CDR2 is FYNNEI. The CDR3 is CASSRGGGTYEQYF. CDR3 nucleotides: TGTGCCAGCAGTCGCGGGGGCGGGACCTACGAGCAGTACTTC.

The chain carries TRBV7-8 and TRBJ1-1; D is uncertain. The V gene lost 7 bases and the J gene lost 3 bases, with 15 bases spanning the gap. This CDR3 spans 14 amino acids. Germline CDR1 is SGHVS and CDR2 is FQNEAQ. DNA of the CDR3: TGTGCCAGCACCCCGGGAGGGTCATACACTGAAGCTTTCTTT. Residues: CASTPGGSYTEAFF.

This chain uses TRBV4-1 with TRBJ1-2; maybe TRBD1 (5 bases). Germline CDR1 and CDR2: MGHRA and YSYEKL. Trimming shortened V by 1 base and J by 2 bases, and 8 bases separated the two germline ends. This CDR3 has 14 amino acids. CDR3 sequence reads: CASSQATGNYGYTF. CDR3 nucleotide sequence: TGCGCCAGCAGCCAAGCTACAGGAAACTATGGCTACACCTTC.

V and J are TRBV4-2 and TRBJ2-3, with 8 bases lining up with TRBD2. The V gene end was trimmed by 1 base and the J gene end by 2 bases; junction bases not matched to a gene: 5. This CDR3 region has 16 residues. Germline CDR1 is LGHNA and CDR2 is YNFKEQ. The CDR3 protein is CASSQVSGGPTDTQYF. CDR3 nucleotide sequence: TGTGCCAGCAGCCAAGTAAGCGGGGGCCCCACAGATACGCAGTATTTT.

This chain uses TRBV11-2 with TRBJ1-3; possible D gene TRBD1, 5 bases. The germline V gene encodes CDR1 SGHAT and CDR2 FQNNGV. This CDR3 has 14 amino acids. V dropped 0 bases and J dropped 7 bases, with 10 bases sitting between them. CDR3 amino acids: CASSLDGGRNTIYF. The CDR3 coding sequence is TGTGCCAGCAGCTTAGACGGGGGGAGGAACACCATATATTTT.

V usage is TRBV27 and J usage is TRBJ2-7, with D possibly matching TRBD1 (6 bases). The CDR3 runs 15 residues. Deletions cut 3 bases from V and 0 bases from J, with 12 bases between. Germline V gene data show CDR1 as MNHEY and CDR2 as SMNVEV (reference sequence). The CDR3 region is CASSFSRGSSYEQYF. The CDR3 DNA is TGTGCCAGCAGTTTTAGCAGGGGTAGCTCCTACGAGCAGTACTTC.

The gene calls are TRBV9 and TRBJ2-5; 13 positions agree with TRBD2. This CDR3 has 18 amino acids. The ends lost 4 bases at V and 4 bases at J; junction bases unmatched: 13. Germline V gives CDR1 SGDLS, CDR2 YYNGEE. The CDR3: CASSRSRLAGGPLETQYF. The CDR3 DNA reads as TGTGCCAGCAGCCGCAGTCGACTAGCGGGGGGACCACTAGAGACCCAGTACTTC. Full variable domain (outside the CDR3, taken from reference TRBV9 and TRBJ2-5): DSGVTQTPKHLITATGQRVTLRCSPRSGDLSVYWYQQSLDQGLQFLIQYYNGEERAKGNILERFSAQQFPDLHSELNLSSLELGDSALYFCASSRSRLAGGPLETQYFGPGTRLLVL.

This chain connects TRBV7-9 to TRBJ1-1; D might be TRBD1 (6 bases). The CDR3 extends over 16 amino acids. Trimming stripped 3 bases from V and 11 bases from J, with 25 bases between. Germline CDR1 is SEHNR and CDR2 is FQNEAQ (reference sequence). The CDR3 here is CASSFRPGAGAPVAFF. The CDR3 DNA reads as TGTGCCAGCAGCTTTAGACCGGGGGCGGGGGCGCCGGTGGCTTTCTTT.

The CDR3 loop is CASNSLASGEGELFF. Written as DNA, the CDR3 is TGTGCCAGCAATTCTCTAGCTAGCGGGGAGGGGGAGCTGTTTTTT. The chain uses TRBV27 and TRBJ2-2; 9 nucleotides line up with TRBD2. CDR3 length: 15 residues. V lost 7 bases and J lost 8; bases outside the gene matches: 11. Germline CDR1 and CDR2: MNHEY and SMNVEV (reference sequence).

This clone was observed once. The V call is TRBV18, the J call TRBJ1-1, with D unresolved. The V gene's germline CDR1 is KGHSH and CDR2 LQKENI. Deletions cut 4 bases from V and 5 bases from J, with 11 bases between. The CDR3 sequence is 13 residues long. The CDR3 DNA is TGTGCCAGCTCACTGCAATCGGGGACTGAAGCTTTCTTT. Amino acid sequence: CASSLQSGTEAFF.

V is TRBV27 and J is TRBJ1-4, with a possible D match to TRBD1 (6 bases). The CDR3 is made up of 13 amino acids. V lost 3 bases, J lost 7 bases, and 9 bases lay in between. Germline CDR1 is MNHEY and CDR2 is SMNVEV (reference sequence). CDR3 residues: CASSFVGGEKLFF. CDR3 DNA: TGTGCCAGCAGTTTCGTAGGGGGTGAAAAACTGTTTTTT.

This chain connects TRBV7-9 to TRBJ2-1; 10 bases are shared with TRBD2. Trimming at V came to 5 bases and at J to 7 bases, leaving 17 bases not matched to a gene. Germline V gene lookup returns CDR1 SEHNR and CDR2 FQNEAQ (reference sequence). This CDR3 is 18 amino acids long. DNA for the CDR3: TGTGCCAGCAGCGTCCCTCTAGCGGGAGCCTCACAGGGTAATGAGCAGTTCTTC. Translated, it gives CASSVPLAGASQGNEQFF.